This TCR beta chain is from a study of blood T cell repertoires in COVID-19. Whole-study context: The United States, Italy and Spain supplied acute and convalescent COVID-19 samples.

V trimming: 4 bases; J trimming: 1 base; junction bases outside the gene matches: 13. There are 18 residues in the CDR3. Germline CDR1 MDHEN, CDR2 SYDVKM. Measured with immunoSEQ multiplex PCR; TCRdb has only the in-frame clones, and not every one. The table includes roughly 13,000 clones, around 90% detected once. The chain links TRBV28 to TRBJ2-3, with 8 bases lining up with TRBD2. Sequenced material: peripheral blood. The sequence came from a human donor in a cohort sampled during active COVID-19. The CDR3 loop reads CASSSQDGRALGTDTQYF. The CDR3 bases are TGTGCCAGCAGTTCGCAAGACGGGAGGGCCTTGGGCACAGATACGCAGTATTTT.